The source of this T cell receptor (beta chain) is a study of blood T cell repertoires in COVID-19. Overall study context: Collection of acute and convalescent COVID-19 samples took place in the United States, Italy and Spain. Nucleic acid was either cDNA or gDNA, and it came from T cells, B-cell-depleted T cells, or PBMCs.

The CDR3 length is 14 residues. Germline V lookup: CDR1 SGHDN, CDR2 FVKESK. Trimming pared 1 base from V and 4 bases from J, leaving 8 bases between. Produced via immunoSEQ multiplex PCR; TCRdb's table is partial and in-frame only. The table records some 160,000 clones, about 90% of them present only once. This receptor was obtained from a man in his sixties with acute or convalescent COVID-19. Sequences were obtained from peripheral blood. This sequence joins TRBV14 and TRBJ2-1, with a possible D match to TRBD2 (5 bases). CDR3 nucleotides: TGTGCCAGCAGCCAAGGTCGGGGTTACAATGAGCAGTTCTTC. It codes for CASSQGRGYNEQFF.